The TCR beta chain under discussion was sequenced for a study of T cells after posttransplantation cyclophosphamide. Study-wide findings and caveats: Tissue-infiltrating T cells from skin or gut overlapped little with blood T cells. Donor-recipient repertoire similarity was low at 1-2 months, rising over year one.

Cells defined as naive were viable CD3+CD4+ or CD3+CD8+ and CCR7+CD45RA+CD45RO-CD95-CD27+CD28+. Germline CDR1 and CDR2: SGHTA and FQGTGA. Trimming removed 3 bases from V and 4 bases from J; junction bases left unmatched: 6. The CDR3 is 15 residues long. Data came from immunoSEQ multiplex PCR; TCRdb stores just in-frame clones and leaves some out. There are more than 30,000 clones in the sample; around nine tenths occur only once, and around 0.26% lies in the top ten. On this clone itself: Its antigen remains unidentified.

The TCR was taken from an older woman in good health, CMV-negative, and a related stem cell transplant donor. The sample taken for sequencing was naive CD4+ T cells sorted from PBMCs. The rearrangement uses TRBV7-3 and TRBJ2-5; 9 bases match TRBD2. The CDR3 here is CASSFVAGAGETQYF. The DNA for the CDR3 is TGTGCCAGCAGCTTCGTAGCGGGGGCGGGAGAGACCCAGTACTTC.